These 22 T cell receptor beta chains were all obtained from the same sample, sequenced in a study of siplizumab effects on memory and regulatory T cells. Data came from immunoSEQ multiplex PCR; TCRdb stores just in-frame clones and leaves some out. Of tens of thousands of clones in the sample, over 75% were seen once. The sample was Tregs sorted from blood. The origin of the receptors is a human donor in good health.

The CDR3 bases are TGTGCCAGCAGTTTCGGGCGAGTGAACAATGAGCAGTTCTTC. This translates into CASSFGRVNNEQFF. The gene calls are TRBV28 and TRBJ2-1; D gene uncertain. V was pared by 3 bases and J by 5 bases, with 11 bases between. The length of the CDR3 is 14 residues. Per germline, CDR1 MDHEN and CDR2 SYDVKM. Full variable domain (missing parts from reference TRBV28 and TRBJ2-1): DVKVTQSSRYLVKRTGEKVFLECVQDMDHENMFWYRQDPGLGLRLIYFSYDVKMKEKGDIPEGYSVSREKKERFSLILESASTNQTSMYLCASSFGRVNNEQFFGPGTRLTVL.

V and J are TRBV27 and TRBJ1-6; D remains ambiguous. There are 14 residues in the CDR3. The ends were cut back, 2 bases at V and 7 bases at J, with 9 bases in the middle. CDR1 is MNHEY and CDR2 is SMNVEV in the germline V gene (reference sequence). The CDR3 region is CASSLGVGNSPLHF. The CDR3 DNA follows: TGTGCCAGCAGTTTAGGGGTCGGGAATTCACCCCTCCACTTT.

The chain couples TRBV19 to TRBJ2-3; D unclear. CDR1 and CDR2 from the germline V gene are LNHDA and SQIVND (reference sequence). This CDR3 comprises 11 residues. The V and J ends lost 3 bases and 6 bases respectively, with 4 bases between them. CDR3 nucleotide sequence: TGTGCCAGTAGTATGGGTGATACGCAGTATTTT. This translates into CASSMGDTQYF.

The chain couples TRBV11-3 to TRBJ2-3, with 14 bases identical to TRBD2. The CDR3 consists of 18 residues. Germline assignment: CDR1 SGHNT and CDR2 YENEEA. Unmatched junction bases numbered 7, after V lost 5 bases and J lost 0 bases. The CDR3 reads CASSPRLAGGPSTDTQYF. DNA of the CDR3: TGTGCCAGCAGCCCCCGACTAGCGGGAGGGCCGAGCACAGATACGCAGTATTTT.

This clone was counted a few times. The chain has TRBV30 and TRBJ1-3; no firm D call. CDR1 is GTSNPN and CDR2 is SVGIG in the germline V gene (reference sequence). This CDR3 is built from 14 residues. Trimming shortened V by 5 bases and J by 1 base, and 12 bases separated the two germline ends. CDR3 region: CAWLRGRSGNTIYF. The CDR3 DNA sequence: TGTGCCTGGCTCAGAGGGAGATCTGGAAACACCATATATTTT. Filled out from reference TRBV30 and TRBJ1-3, the complete variable domain reads SQTIHQWPATLVQPVGSPLSLECTVEGTSNPNLYWYRQAAGRGLQLLFYSVGIGQISSEVPQNLSASRPQDRQFILSSKKLLLSDSGFYLCAWLRGRSGNTIYFGEGSWLTVV.

This clone has just one count. The CDR3: CASSLPRGARETQYF. The CDR3 DNA is TGTGCCAGCAGTTTACCTCGCGGGGCGAGAGAGACCCAGTACTTC. The genes are TRBV28 and TRBJ2-5, with D possibly matching TRBD2 (6 bases). CDR1 and CDR2 from the germline V gene are MDHEN and SYDVKM. The CDR3 loop spans 15 amino acids. V lost 2 bases and J 4 bases, leaving 14 bases between the germline ends.

This clone was seen once. V and J are TRBV13 and TRBJ1-4, with a weak D call TRBD1 (5 bases). The CDR3 covers 14 residues. Trimming cost V 4 bases and J 7 bases, with 13 bases left between them. Germline values: CDR1 PRHDT, CDR2 FYEKMQ (reference sequence). This CDR3 is CASSSRDPTEKLFF. CDR3 nucleotide sequence: TGTGCCAGCAGCTCACGGGACCCCACTGAAAAACTGTTTTTT.

The V call is TRBV28, the J call TRBJ1-1; TRBD1 matches 8 bases. Germline lookup yields CDR1 MDHEN and CDR2 SYDVKM. The CDR3 covers 15 residues. The V gene end was trimmed by 5 bases and the J gene end by 4 bases; junction bases not matched to a gene: 9. CDR3 in amino acids: CASSLQGARATEAFF. As DNA, the CDR3 is TGTGCCAGCAGTCTTCAGGGGGCGCGGGCCACTGAAGCTTTCTTT.

By share, this clone ranks as medium-sized (0.01 to 0.1%). DNA for the CDR3: TGTGCCAGCAGACCACAGGGGAGGACTGAAGCTTTCTTT. Translation: CASRPQGRTEAFF. This sequence joins TRBV5-4 and TRBJ1-1; 7 bases are a match to TRBD1. The junction had 6 bases not matched to a gene; V was cut back by 5 bases and J by 5 bases. This CDR3 spans 13 amino acids. Germline CDR1 and CDR2: SGHNT and YYREEE (reference sequence).

The rearrangement links TRBV19 to TRBJ1-5; maybe TRBD1 (5 bases). This CDR3 is 15 amino acids long. V was pared by 3 bases and J by 2 bases, with 11 bases between. Germline V lookup: CDR1 LNHDA, CDR2 SQIVND (reference sequence). CDR3 protein: CASSIWGGGNQPQHF. CDR3 coding DNA: TGTGCCAGTAGTATCTGGGGGGGAGGCAATCAGCCCCAGCATTTT.

The chain links TRBV6-6 to TRBJ2-7; the D is unclear. In germline, CDR1 is MNHNY, CDR2 SVGAGI (reference sequence). Trimming took off 0 bases at V and 4 bases at J, with 7 bases between the two ends. CDR3 length equals 13 residues. CDR3 amino acids: CASSYSRGYEQYF. As DNA, the CDR3 is TGTGCCAGCAGTTACTCTCGAGGTTACGAGCAGTACTTC.

This chain joins TRBV4-1 and TRBJ2-2, with TRBD1 matching over 8 bases. The V gene's germline CDR1 is MGHRA and CDR2 YSYEKL. Trimming removed 8 bases from V and 5 bases from J; junction bases left unmatched: 7. The CDR3 sequence is 14 residues long. The CDR3 nucleotides are TGCGCCAGCGCAGGACAGGGCTGGACCGGGGAGCTGTTTTTT. It codes for CASAGQGWTGELFF.

The chain recombines TRBV27 with TRBJ2-5; 9 bases match TRBD1. The CDR3 sequence is 14 residues long. Germline V gene sequence: CDR1 MNHEY, CDR2 SMNVEV (reference sequence). The V and J ends lost 5 bases and 2 bases, in that order; junction bases with no gene match: 3. CDR3: CASSVDRGQETQYF. As DNA, the CDR3 is TGTGCCAGCAGTGTGGACAGGGGTCAAGAGACCCAGTACTTC.

The chain links TRBV7-3 to TRBJ1-1; D unresolved. The CDR3 has 16 amino acids. The V and J ends lost 1 base and 0 bases respectively, with 12 bases between them. Germline V gene lookup returns CDR1 SGHTA and CDR2 FQGTGA. The CDR3 DNA follows: TGTGCCAGCAGCTTAAGCGGCAGAAGCATGAACACTGAAGCTTTCTTT. This gives the protein CASSLSGRSMNTEAFF.

This chain connects TRBV18 to TRBJ2-1; weak D call: TRBD1 (6 bases). Trimming took 1 base from V and 5 from J, leaving 9 bases between them. The germline CDR1 and CDR2 sequences are KGHSH and LQKENI. This CDR3 contains 14 residues. The chain's CDR3 is CASSPLGQNNEQFF. CDR3 DNA sequence: TGTGCCAGCTCACCACTTGGACAGAACAATGAGCAGTTCTTC.

The J gene is TRBJ2-5, the V gene TRBV29-1, with TRBD2 identical over 7 bases. The CDR3 covers 14 residues. The V gene end was trimmed by 4 bases and the J gene end by 7 bases; junction bases not matched to a gene: 12. Germline V CDR1 and CDR2: SQVTM, ANQGSEA. The CDR3 is CSVGLGGESATQYF. The CDR3 nucleotides read TGCAGCGTTGGACTTGGGGGGGAGTCTGCGACCCAGTACTTC.

J is TRBJ2-5 and V is TRBV19; D may be TRBD2 (5 bases). The CDR3 is made up of 13 amino acids. Germline V gene sequence: CDR1 LNHDA, CDR2 SQIVND (reference sequence). Trimming took 6 bases from V and 3 from J, leaving 11 bases between them. The DNA of the CDR3 is TGTGCCAGTAGCCTACACGGGAAAGAGACCCAGTACTTC. Its translation is CASSLHGKETQYF.

This clone was seen just once. The chain has TRBV21-1 and TRBJ2-5. TRBV21-1 is a pseudogene locus. The CDR3 sequence is 13 residues long. CDR3 nucleotide sequence: TGTGCCAGCACCGCTCGAAGGCCAGAGACCCAGTACTTC. Protein sequence: CASTARRPETQYF.

This chain uses TRBV28 with TRBJ1-2; 7 bases line up with TRBD1. This CDR3 has 14 residues. Germline V gene data show CDR1 as MDHEN and CDR2 as SYDVKM. V lost 6 bases and J lost 2; bases outside the gene matches: 6. The CDR3 nucleotides read TGTGCCAGCAGACCGGGACAGATAAACTATGGCTACACCTTC. As protein: CASRPGQINYGYTF.

The rearrangement uses TRBV6-5 and TRBJ2-3; no clear D gene. The V end was cut by 3 bases, the J end by 6 bases, with 4 bases between. The germline V gene has CDR1 MNHEY and CDR2 SVGAGI. This CDR3 has 11 amino acids. DNA of the CDR3: TGTGCCAGCAGTTATGGGGATACGCAGTATTTT. Translation gives CASSYGDTQYF.

The chain carries TRBV6-6 and TRBJ1-2; the D gene is possibly TRBD1 (5 bases). The CDR3 covers 13 residues. V was trimmed by 5 bases and J by 8 bases, leaving 15 bases between them. CDR1 and CDR2 (germline): MNHNY, SVGAGI (reference sequence). The CDR3, as DNA: TGTGCCAGCAGTGGGGGGGATTTTCGGGGCTACACCTTC. This gives the protein CASSGGDFRGYTF.

The chain recombines TRBV5-1 with TRBJ2-1; no reliable D call. Deletions cut 1 base from V and 0 bases from J, with 14 bases between. The germline V gene has CDR1 SGHRS and CDR2 YFSETQ. CDR3 length equals 17 residues. The CDR3 region is CASSLSRLTSSYNEQFF. The CDR3 DNA is TGCGCCAGCAGCTTGAGTAGGCTAACCAGCTCCTACAATGAGCAGTTCTTC.